The TCR beta chain under discussion was sequenced for a study of cytomegalovirus exposure and HLA in healthy donors. Notes on the study in general: Confirmation in vitro established that three CMV-associated chains were specific for CMV antigens. Follow-up analysis seemed to connect common viral pathogens with several of the most significant clusters identified. Relative to equally common others, HLA-associated TCR beta chains showed greater clonal expansion in a later analysis. One variant, a missense change in DCLRE1C, was linked in a later analysis to TCR beta V- and J-gene trimming.

Concerning this clone itself: Antigen specificity is unknown.

Trimming cost V 2 bases and J 8 bases, with 10 bases left between them. The CDR3 totals 14 residues. Germline V gene sequence: CDR1 MNHEY, CDR2 SVGAGI. The PCR contained 60 Vbeta and 13 Jbeta primers. Only in-frame clones appear in the TCRdb table, and some are missing; sequencing was by immunoSEQ multiplex PCR. The data show 150,000 to 200,000 clones, around 77% seen once. The chain has TRBV6-5 and TRBJ1-6, with D tentatively TRBD1 (6 bases). Specimen: PBMCs. The clonotype was recovered from a man aged 60 to 75 in good health and CMV-seronegative. In nucleotides, the CDR3 is TGTGCCAGCAGTTACAGGACAGAGTATTCACCCCTCCACTTT. Translated, it gives CASSYRTEYSPLHF.